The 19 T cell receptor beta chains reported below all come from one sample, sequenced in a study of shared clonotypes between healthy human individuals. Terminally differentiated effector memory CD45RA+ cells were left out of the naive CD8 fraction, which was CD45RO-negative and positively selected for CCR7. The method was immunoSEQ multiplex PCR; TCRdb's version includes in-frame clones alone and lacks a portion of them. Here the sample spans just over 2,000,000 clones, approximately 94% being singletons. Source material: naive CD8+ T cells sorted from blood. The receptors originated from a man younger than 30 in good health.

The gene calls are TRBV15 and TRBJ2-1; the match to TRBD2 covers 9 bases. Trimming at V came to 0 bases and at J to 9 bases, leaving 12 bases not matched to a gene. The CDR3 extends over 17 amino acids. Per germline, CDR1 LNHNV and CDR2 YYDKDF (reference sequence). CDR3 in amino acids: CATSRDLPREGLVEQFF. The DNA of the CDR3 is TGTGCCACCAGCAGAGATTTACCGCGGGAGGGCCTAGTTGAGCAGTTCTTC.

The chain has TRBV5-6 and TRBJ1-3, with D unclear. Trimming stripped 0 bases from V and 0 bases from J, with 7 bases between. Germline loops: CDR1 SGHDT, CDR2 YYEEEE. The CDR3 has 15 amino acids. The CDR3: CASSLVWGSGNTIYF. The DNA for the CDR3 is TGTGCCAGCAGCTTGGTATGGGGCTCTGGAAACACCATATATTTT.

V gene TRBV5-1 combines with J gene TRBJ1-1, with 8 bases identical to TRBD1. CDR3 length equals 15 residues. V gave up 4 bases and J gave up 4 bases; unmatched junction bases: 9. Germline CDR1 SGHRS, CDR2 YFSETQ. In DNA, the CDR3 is TGCGCCAGCAGCGTCGGACAGGGAACCGTCACTGAAGCTTTCTTT. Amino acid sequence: CASSVGQGTVTEAFF.

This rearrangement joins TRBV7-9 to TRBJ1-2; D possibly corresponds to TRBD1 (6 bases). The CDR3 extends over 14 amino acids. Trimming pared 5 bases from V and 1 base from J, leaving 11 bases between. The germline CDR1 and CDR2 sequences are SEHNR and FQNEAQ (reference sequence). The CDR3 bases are TGTGCCAGCAGCCCAGGGGCCATTAACTATGGCTACACCTTC. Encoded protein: CASSPGAINYGYTF. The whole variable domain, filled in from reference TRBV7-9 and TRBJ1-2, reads DTGVSQNPRHKITKRGQNVTFRCDPISEHNRLYWYRQTLGQGPEFLTYFQNEAQLEKSRLLSDRFSAERPKGSFSTLEIQRTEQGDSAMYLCASSPGAINYGYTFGSGTRLTVV.

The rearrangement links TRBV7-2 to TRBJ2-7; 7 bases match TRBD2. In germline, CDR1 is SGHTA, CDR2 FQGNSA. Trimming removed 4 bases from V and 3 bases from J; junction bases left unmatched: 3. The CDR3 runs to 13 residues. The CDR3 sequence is CASSSTSFYEQYF. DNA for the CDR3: TGTGCCAGCAGCTCGACTAGCTTCTACGAGCAGTACTTC.

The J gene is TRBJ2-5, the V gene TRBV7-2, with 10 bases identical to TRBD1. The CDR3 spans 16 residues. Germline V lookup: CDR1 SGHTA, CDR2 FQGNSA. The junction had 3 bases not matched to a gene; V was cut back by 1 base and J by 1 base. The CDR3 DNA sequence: TGTGCCAGCAGCTTAGTTAGGACAGGGGGCCAAGAGACCCAGTACTTC. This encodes CASSLVRTGGQETQYF.

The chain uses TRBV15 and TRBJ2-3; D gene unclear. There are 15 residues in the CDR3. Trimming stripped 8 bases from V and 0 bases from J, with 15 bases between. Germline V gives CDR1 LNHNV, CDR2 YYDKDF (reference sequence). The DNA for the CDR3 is TGTGCCACCCGCTCTGAGTACACTAGCACAGATACGCAGTATTTT. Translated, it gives CATRSEYTSTDTQYF.

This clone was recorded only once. Written as DNA, the CDR3 is TGTGCCAGCAGCTTGGATGAGGTGGTCTACGAGCAGTACTTC. It translates to CASSLDEVVYEQYF. The chain links TRBV5-6 to TRBJ2-7; D uncertain. The CDR3 is 14 residues long. Germline V CDR1 and CDR2: SGHDT, YYEEEE. Trimming took 0 bases from V and 3 from J, leaving 10 bases between them. The whole variable domain, remainder taken from reference TRBV5-6 and TRBJ2-7, is DAGVTQSPTHLIKTRGQQVTLRCSPKSGHDTVSWYQQALGQGPQFIFQYYEEEERQRGNFPDRFSGHQFPNYSSELNVNALLLGDSALYLCASSLDEVVYEQYFGPGTRLTVT.

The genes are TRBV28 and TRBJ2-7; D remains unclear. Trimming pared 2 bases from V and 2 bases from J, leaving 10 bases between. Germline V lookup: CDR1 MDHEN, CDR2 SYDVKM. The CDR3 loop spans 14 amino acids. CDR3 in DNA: TGTGCCAGCAGTTTAGGGGTGACGACCTACGAGCAGTACTTC. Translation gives CASSLGVTTYEQYF. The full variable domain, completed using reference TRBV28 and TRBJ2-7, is DVKVTQSSRYLVKRTGEKVFLECVQDMDHENMFWYRQDPGLGLRLIYFSYDVKMKEKGDIPEGYSVSREKKERFSLILESASTNQTSMYLCASSLGVTTYEQYFGPGTRLTVT.

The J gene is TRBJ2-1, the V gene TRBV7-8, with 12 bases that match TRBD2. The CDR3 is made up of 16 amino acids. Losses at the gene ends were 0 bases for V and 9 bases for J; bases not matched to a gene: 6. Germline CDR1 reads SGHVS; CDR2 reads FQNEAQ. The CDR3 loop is CASSLATSGGPVEQFF. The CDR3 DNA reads TGTGCCAGCAGCTTAGCCACTAGCGGGGGGCCCGTTGAGCAGTTCTTC.

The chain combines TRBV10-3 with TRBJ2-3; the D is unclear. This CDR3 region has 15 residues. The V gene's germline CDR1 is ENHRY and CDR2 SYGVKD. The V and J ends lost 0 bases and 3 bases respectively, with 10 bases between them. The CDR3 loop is CAISESEGETDTQYF. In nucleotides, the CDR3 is TGTGCCATCAGTGAGTCTGAAGGTGAGACAGATACGCAGTATTTT.

CDR3 protein: CASSRWRTF. For the CDR3, the DNA is TGTGCCAGCAGCCGTTGGCGCACCTTC. V and J are TRBV11-3 and TRBJ1-2; no clear D. This CDR3 contains 9 residues. The ends were cut back, 5 bases at V and 13 bases at J, with 8 bases in the middle. The germline CDR1 and CDR2 sequences are SGHNT and YENEEA.

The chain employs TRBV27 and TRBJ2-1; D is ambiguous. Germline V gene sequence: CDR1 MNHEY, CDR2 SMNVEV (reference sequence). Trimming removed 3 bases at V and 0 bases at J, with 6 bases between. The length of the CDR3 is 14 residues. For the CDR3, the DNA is TGTGCCAGCAGTTTGTGGGACTCCTACAATGAGCAGTTCTTC. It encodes CASSLWDSYNEQFF.

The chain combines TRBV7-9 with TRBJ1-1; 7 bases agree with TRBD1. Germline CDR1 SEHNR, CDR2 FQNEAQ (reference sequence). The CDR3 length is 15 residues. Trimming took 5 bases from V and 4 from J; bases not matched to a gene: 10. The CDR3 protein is CASSGTANVGTEAFF. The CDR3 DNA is TGTGCCAGCAGCGGGACAGCTAATGTCGGCACTGAAGCTTTCTTT. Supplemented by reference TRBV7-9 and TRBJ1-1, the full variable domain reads DTGVSQNPRHKITKRGQNVTFRCDPISEHNRLYWYRQTLGQGPEFLTYFQNEAQLEKSRLLSDRFSAERPKGSFSTLEIQRTEQGDSAMYLCASSGTANVGTEAFFGQGTRLTVV.

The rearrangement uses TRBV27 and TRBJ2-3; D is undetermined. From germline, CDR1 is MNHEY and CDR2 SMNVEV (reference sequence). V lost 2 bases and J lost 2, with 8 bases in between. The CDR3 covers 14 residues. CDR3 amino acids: CASSLGVLTDTQYF. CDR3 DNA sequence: TGTGCCAGCAGTTTAGGGGTACTCACAGATACGCAGTATTTT.

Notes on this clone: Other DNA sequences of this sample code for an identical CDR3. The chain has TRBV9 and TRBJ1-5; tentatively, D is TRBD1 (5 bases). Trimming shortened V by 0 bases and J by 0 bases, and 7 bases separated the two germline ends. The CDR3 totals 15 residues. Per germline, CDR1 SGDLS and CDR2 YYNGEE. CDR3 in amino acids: CASSVGGFSNQPQHF. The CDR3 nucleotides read TGTGCCAGCAGCGTAGGGGGGTTTAGCAATCAGCCCCAGCATTTT.

Here the CDR3 reads CASSPGTGVGGYTF. The CDR3 DNA reads as TGTGCCAGCAGCCCCGGGACAGGGGTGGGCGGCTACACCTTC. The chain employs TRBV7-8 and TRBJ1-2; TRBD1 agrees at 10 bases. Per germline, CDR1 SGHVS and CDR2 FQNEAQ. There are 14 residues in the CDR3. The V gene end was trimmed by 5 bases and the J gene end by 8 bases; junction bases not matched to a gene: 8.

CDR3 in DNA: TGTGCCAGCAGTCCCCGAAGAGGACAGGGGGAGGGCAAAAACATTCAGTACTTC. Translated, it gives CASSPRRGQGEGKNIQYF. The rearrangement uses TRBV25-1 and TRBJ2-4; 10 nucleotides line up with TRBD1. CDR3 length: 18 residues. Per germline, CDR1 MGHDK and CDR2 SYGVNS. Germline trimming cut 5 bases from V and 3 bases from J; bases unmatched to any gene: 13.

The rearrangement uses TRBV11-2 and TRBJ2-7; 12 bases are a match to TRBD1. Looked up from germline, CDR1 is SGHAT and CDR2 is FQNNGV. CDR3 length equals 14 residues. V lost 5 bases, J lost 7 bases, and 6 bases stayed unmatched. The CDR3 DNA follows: TGTGCCAGCAGCCTGGGACAGGGGGCTTGGGAGCAGTACTTC. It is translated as CASSLGQGAWEQYF.